This TCR beta chain was captured in a study of stem cell transplantation in POMP-related autoinflammatory disease. This CDR3 spans 15 amino acids. The V and J ends lost 1 base and 2 bases respectively, with 13 bases between them. In germline, CDR1 is SQVTM, CDR2 ANQGSEA. Assay used: immunoSEQ multiplex PCR; TCRdb lists only in-frame clones, some missing. The profile shows tens of thousands of clones, 75% to 85% of them singletons. The receptor's source is a human donor with POMP-related autoinflammation and immune dysregulation (PRAID). The sequencing here drew on CD4+ T cells from PBMCs, taken before stem cell transplantation. The gene calls are TRBV29-1 and TRBJ2-3; a weak D match, TRBD2 (6 bases). CDR3 residues: CSVEVVGRVTDTQYF. CDR3 in DNA: TGCAGCGTTGAAGTCGTCGGGAGAGTCACAGATACGCAGTATTTT.